This T cell receptor (beta chain) was captured by sequencing in a study of STAT3 mutations in large granular lymphocyte leukemia. General study points: Samples missed the first appearance of the clone. In T-cell large granular lymphocyte leukemia, about half of patients showed multiple immunodominant subclonotypes. Persisting codominant clonotypes may have hidden a small pathogenic clone.

This CDR3 is 16 amino acids long. Trimming removed 2 bases from V and 3 bases from J; junction bases left unmatched: 8. The germline V gene has CDR1 SGHTS and CDR2 YDEGEE. Here immunoSEQ multiplex PCR was the method, and the copy in TCRdb shows in-frame clones only, minus some. Of over 30,000 clones in the sample, approximately 86% were seen once. A word on this clone: Its specificity is not known.

Sequenced material: peripheral blood mononuclear cells. The clonotype originates from a man in his sixties with T-cell large granular lymphocyte leukemia. Some clones in this sample may be carry-over from other donors' samples. The rearrangement joins TRBV5-8 to TRBJ2-7; 10 bases match TRBD2. The CDR3 spells CASSLGYWTSGYEQYF. The CDR3 DNA reads TGTGCCAGCAGCTTAGGGTACTGGACTAGCGGCTACGAGCAGTACTTC.